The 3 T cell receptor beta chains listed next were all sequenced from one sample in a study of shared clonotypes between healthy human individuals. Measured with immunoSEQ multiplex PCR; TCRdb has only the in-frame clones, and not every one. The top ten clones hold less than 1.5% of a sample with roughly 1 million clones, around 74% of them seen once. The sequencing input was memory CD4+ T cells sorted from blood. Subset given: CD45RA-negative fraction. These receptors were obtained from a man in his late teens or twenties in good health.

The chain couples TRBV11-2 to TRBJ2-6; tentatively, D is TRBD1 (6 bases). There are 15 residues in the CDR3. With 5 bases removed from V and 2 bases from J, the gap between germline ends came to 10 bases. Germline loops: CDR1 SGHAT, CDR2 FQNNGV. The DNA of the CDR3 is TGTGCCAGCAGCCAACAGGGTGCTGGGGCCAACGTCCTGACTTTC. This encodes CASSQQGAGANVLTF.

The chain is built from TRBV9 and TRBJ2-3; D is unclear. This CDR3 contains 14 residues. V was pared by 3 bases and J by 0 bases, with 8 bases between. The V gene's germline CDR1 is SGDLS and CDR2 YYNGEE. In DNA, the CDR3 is TGTGCCAGCAGCGCGGCATTAAGCACAGATACGCAGTATTTT. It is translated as CASSAALSTDTQYF. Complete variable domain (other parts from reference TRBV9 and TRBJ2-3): DSGVTQTPKHLITATGQRVTLRCSPRSGDLSVYWYQQSLDQGLQFLIQYYNGEERAKGNILERFSAQQFPDLHSELNLSSLELGDSALYFCASSAALSTDTQYFGPGTRLTVL.

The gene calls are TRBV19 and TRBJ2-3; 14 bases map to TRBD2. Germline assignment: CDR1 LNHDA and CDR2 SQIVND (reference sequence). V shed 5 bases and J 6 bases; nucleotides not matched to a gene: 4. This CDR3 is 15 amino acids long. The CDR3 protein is CASSSGLAGADTQYF. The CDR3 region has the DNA TGTGCCAGTAGTTCGGGACTAGCGGGGGCCGATACGCAGTATTTT.